These 18 T cell receptor beta chains were sequenced from one sample in a study of tumor-infiltrating lymphocytes in primary liver carcinoma. TCR beta cDNA was made from 450 to 600 ng total RNA with a constant-region primer. Construction of TCR beta libraries relied on three successive nested multiplex PCR rounds employing slightly modified ARM-PCR. Both of the initial two PCR rounds ran for about 11 cycles and employed TRBV1-TRBV30 forward primers alongside a C-beta reverse primer. Via MiXCR, TCRdb re-called the multiplex PCR reads, giving one row per CDR3 protein. Of 20,000 to 25,000 distinct CDR3 sequences in the sample, approximately 79% were seen once. Co-extracted RNA and DNA came from roughly 20-30 mg of unsorted bulk tissue. Sample: liver tumor tissue from sampling region 1. Subset denoted: tumor region T1, superior pole. These receptors all come from a woman aged 25-40 years with primary liver carcinoma and hepatitis B virus infection.

The gene calls are TRBV12-3 or TRBV12-4 and TRBJ2-4; D gene ambiguous. The CDR3 loop spans 17 amino acids. The V and J ends lost 8 bases and 0 bases respectively, with 20 bases between them. The CDR3 coding sequence is TGTGCCAGCTTGATCCCCGGGCGTGGCTTAGCCAAAAACATTCAGTACTTC. Protein sequence: CASLIPGRGLAKNIQYF.

The CDR3 sequence is CSVGQGGETQYF. For the CDR3, the DNA is TGCAGCGTTGGACAGGGAGGGGAGACCCAGTACTTC. V and J are TRBV29-1 and TRBJ2-5; D is possibly TRBD1 or TRBD2 (7 bases each). V dropped 4 bases and J dropped 5 bases, with 11 bases sitting between them. This CDR3 has 12 residues. Germline CDR1 is SQVTM and CDR2 is ANQGSEA.

The J gene is TRBJ2-1, the V gene TRBV11-2, with a weak D call TRBD2 (6 bases). The V gene lost 9 bases and the J gene lost 8 bases, with 29 bases spanning the gap. Germline CDR1 and CDR2: SGHAT and FQNNGV. CDR3 length equals 17 residues. The CDR3 protein is CASSLTSWRFPADEQFF. Here the CDR3 DNA reads TGTGCCAGTAGCCTTACTAGCTGGAGGTTCCCAGCCGATGAGCAGTTCTTC.

The rearrangement joins TRBV11-2 to TRBJ2-3; a weak D match, TRBD2 (6 bases). Germline V gene lookup returns CDR1 SGHAT and CDR2 FQNNGV. The germline V and J ends were trimmed by 0 bases and 2 bases, with 12 bases remaining between them. The CDR3 covers 16 residues. Written as DNA, the CDR3 is TGTGCCAGCAGCTTAGATTCAGGACTAAACACAGATACGCAGTATTTT. This translates into CASSLDSGLNTDTQYF.

About this clonotype itself: One junction end disagrees with the germline gene, perhaps due to a read error. The chain is built from TRBV7-9 and TRBJ2-3; D uncertain. The CDR3 consists of 13 residues. From germline, CDR1 is SEHNR and CDR2 FQNEAQ (reference sequence). CDR3 in amino acids: CASSLSVTDTQYF. Here the CDR3 DNA reads TGCGCCAGCAGCTTAAGTGTTACCGATACGCAGTATTTT.

A single count supports this clonotype. An end of the junction differs from the germline gene, which may be a read error. This chain joins TRBV11-3 and TRBJ2-1, with 11 bases aligning to TRBD2. Germline V gene data show CDR1 as SGHNT and CDR2 as YENEEA. The CDR3 has 13 residues. Here the CDR3 DNA reads TGTGCCGACACTAGCGGGAGTGGGAATGAGCAGTTATTC. This codes for CADTSGSGNEQLF.

Concerning this clonotype: Germline is not matched at one junction end, which may reflect a read error. The chain is built from TRBV11-2 and TRBJ2-3; no firm D call. Germline V gene lookup returns CDR1 SGHAT and CDR2 FQNNGV. The length of the CDR3 is 15 residues. CDR3 sequence reads: CASISLLSGTDTQYF. CDR3 DNA: TGTGCCAGCATCTCCTTACTCTCTGGCACAGACACGCAGTATTTC.

The CDR3 region is CASSLPGQGNYGYTF. The CDR3 DNA reads as TGTGCCAGCAGCCTCCCGGGACAGGGTAACTATGGCTACACCTTC. The V gene is TRBV6-2 or TRBV6-3, the J gene TRBJ1-2, with 9 bases fitting TRBD1. The CDR3 runs 15 residues. Germline V CDR1 and CDR2: MNHEY, SVGEGT. With V trimmed by 6 bases and J by 1 base, 6 bases remained unmatched.

This clonotype is a singleton in its sample. The rearrangement uses TRBV11-2 and TRBJ2-1; weak D call: TRBD2 (6 bases). This CDR3 has 16 residues. The V gene lost 5 bases and the J gene lost 7 bases, with 21 bases spanning the gap. CDR1 SGHAT and CDR2 FQNNGV come from the germline V gene. The DNA of the CDR3 is TGTGCCAGCAGCACCTCTCTAGTGGGAGGATTAAATGAGCAGTTCTTC. Amino acid sequence: CASSTSLVGGLNEQFF. Complete variable domain (other parts from reference TRBV11-2 and TRBJ2-1): EAGVAQSPRYKIIEKRQSVAFWCNPISGHATLYWYQQILGQGPKLLIQFQNNGVVDDSQLPKDRFSAERLKGVDSTLKIQPAKLEDSAVYLCASSTSLVGGLNEQFFGPGTRLTVL.

This clonotype was picked up one time. One junction end disagrees with the germline gene, perhaps due to a read error. This chain connects TRBV11-3 to TRBJ2-1, with a weak D call TRBD1 (6 bases). Germline V lookup: CDR1 SGHNT, CDR2 YENEEA. The CDR3 consists of 16 residues. CDR3 sequence: CASSPTGHDFLDEQCF. The CDR3 DNA sequence: TGTGCCAGCAGTCCAACGGGACATGACTTCTTGGATGAGCAGTGCTTC.

With regard to this clonotype: A much larger clone differs by one base, so this may be a read error. The rearrangement links TRBV6-2 or TRBV6-3 to TRBJ2-3, with no clear D. Germline CDR1 and CDR2: MNHEY and SVGEGT. V shed 8 bases and J shed 0 bases, with 6 bases lying between them. There are 12 residues in the CDR3. CDR3 nucleotide sequence: TGTGCCAGCGACGCGAGCACAGATACGCAGTATTTT. It yields the protein CASDASTDTQYF.

V is TRBV4-3 and J is TRBJ2-3, with TRBD2 matching 7 bases. The germline V gene has CDR1 LGHNA and CDR2 YSLEER. Trimming at V came to 1 base and at J to 15 bases, leaving 19 bases not matched to a gene. The CDR3 runs 16 residues. The CDR3 sequence is CASSQGFAGVRHTHYF. The CDR3 coding sequence is TGCGCCAGCAGCCAAGGTTTTGCGGGAGTCAGGCATACACATTATTTT.

As regards this clonotype: The germline gene is not matched at one end of the junction; a read error may be the cause. J is TRBJ1-4 and V is TRBV7-8; maybe TRBD1 (5 bases). CDR3 length: 15 residues. From germline, CDR1 is SGHVS and CDR2 FQNEAQ. The CDR3 reads CSSSPLEGRGEKLFF. The CDR3 nucleotides read TGTTCCAGCAGCCCGCTAGAGGGGCGAGGCGAAAAACTGTTTTTT.

A single count supports this clonotype. At one end, the junction sequence differs from germline, possibly due to a read error. Written as DNA, the CDR3 is TGTACCAGCAGCCTGTCGGGAGTCAGCAATCAGCCCCAGCATTTT. Translated, it gives CTSSLSGVSNQPQHF. The chain carries TRBV28 and TRBJ1-5; no definite D call. Germline CDR1 MDHEN, CDR2 SYDVKM. The CDR3 loop spans 15 amino acids.

CDR3 in amino acids: CASSYSTYEQFF. The CDR3, as DNA: TGTGCCAGCAGTTACTCGACCTATGAGCAGTTCTTC. This chain connects TRBV6-6 to TRBJ2-1; D ambiguous. This CDR3 is built from 12 residues. Germline V gives CDR1 MNHNY, CDR2 SVGAGI (reference sequence). Between the trimmed V and J ends, which lost 0 bases and 8 bases, there was a span of 5 bases.

Comments on this clonotype: A read error may produce the germline difference seen at one junction end. The V call is TRBV6-5, the J call TRBJ2-2, with D perhaps matching TRBD1 (6 bases). The germline V gene encodes CDR1 MNHEY and CDR2 SVGAGI. The length of the CDR3 is 15 residues. The CDR3 here is CANSPRTAFTRELFF. The DNA for the CDR3 is TGTGCCAACAGTCCGCGGACAGCGTTCACCAGGGAGCTGTTTTTT.

Concerning this clonotype: A much larger clonotype is one base distant, so this may be a read error. The rearrangement links TRBV20-1 to TRBJ2-7, with 7 bases aligning to TRBD2. CDR3 length: 13 residues. CDR1 is DFQATT and CDR2 is SNEGSKA in the germline V gene (reference sequence). The DNA of the CDR3 is TGCAGTGCTAGGCCTAGCGGAGCCTACGAGCACTACTTC. It encodes CSARPSGAYEHYF.

The J gene is TRBJ2-1, the V gene TRBV10-3, with TRBD2 as a possible D gene (5 bases). CDR3 length: 16 amino acids. Germline V gene data show CDR1 as ENHRY and CDR2 as SYGVKD. Trimming took off 0 bases at V and 13 bases at J, with 22 bases between the two ends. In DNA, the CDR3 is TGTGCCATCAGTGAGTCGATGAGCGGATCCTATAATAACCAGTTCTTC. Its protein product is CAISESMSGSYNNQFF.